Below, one T cell receptor beta chain is given with its context. What it binds is not known. The sample originates from a study of chemoradiotherapy in HPV16-positive cancers. About the study: Functional T-cell assays on a couple of HPV16-positive patients' cells defined candidate HPV-specific clones and common TCR motifs. Study results and limitations: In HPV16-positive patients, HPV-responsive T-cell expansion tracked better recurrence-free survival. During treatment, candidate HPV-specific clones and E7-related motifs expanded in tumor.

Produced via immunoSEQ multiplex PCR; TCRdb's table is partial and in-frame only. The table has fewer than 3,500 clones, approximately 87% seen once. The V end lost 0 bases, the J end lost 4 bases, and 8 bases lay between the germline ends. Germline V gene lookup returns CDR1 SGDLS and CDR2 YYNGEE. The CDR3 loop spans 14 amino acids. Repeated repertoire sampling spanned the course of chemoradiotherapy. The sequencing here drew on tumor tissue, taken from a patient who underwent chemoradiotherapy. This clonotype was obtained from a human donor with HPV-associated anogenital cancer. This sequence joins TRBV9 and TRBJ1-3, with D possibly being TRBD1 (5 bases). CDR3 coding DNA: TGTGCCAGCAGCGTAGGGCAGGGCGGAAACACCATATATTTT. Protein: CASSVGQGGNTIYF.